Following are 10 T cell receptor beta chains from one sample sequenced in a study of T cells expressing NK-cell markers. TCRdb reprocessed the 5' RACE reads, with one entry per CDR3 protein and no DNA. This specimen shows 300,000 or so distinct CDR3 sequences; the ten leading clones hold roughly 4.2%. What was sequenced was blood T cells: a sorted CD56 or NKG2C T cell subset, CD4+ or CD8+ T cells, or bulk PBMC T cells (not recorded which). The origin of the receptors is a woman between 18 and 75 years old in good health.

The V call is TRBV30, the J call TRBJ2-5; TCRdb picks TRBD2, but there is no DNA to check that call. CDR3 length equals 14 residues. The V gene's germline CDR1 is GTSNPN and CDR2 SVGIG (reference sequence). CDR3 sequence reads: CAWSRGLGEETQYF.

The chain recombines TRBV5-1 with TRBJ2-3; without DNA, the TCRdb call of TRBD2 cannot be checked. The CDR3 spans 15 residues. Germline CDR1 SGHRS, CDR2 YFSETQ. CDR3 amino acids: CASSLERAGGGTQYF.

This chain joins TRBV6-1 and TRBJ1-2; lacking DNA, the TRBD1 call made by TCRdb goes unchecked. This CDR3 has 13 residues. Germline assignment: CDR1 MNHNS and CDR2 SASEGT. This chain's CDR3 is CASSTRTPGGYTF.

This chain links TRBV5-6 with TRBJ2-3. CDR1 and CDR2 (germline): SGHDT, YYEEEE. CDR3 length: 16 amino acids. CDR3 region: CASSLWTSGGTDTQYF.

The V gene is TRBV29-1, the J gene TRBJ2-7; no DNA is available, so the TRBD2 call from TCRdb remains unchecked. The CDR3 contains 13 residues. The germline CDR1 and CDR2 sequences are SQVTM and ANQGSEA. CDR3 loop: CSVGGRVLREQYF.

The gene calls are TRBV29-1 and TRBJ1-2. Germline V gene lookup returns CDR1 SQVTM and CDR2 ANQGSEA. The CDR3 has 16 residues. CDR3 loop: CSVGSIRRETNYGYTF.

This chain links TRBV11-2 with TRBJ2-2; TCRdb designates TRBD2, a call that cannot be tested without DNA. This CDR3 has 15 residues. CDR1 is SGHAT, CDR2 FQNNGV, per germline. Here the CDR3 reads CASSLRAAGTGELFF.

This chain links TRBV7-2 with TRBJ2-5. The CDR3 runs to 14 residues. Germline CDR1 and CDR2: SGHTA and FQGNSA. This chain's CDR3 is CASSLAGFQRTQYF.

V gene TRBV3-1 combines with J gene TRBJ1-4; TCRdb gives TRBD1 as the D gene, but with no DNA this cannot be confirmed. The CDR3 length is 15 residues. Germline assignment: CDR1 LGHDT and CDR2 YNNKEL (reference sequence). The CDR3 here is CASNLRAGSNEKLFF. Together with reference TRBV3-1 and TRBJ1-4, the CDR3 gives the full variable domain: DTAVSQTPKYLVTQMGNDKSIKCEQNLGHDTMYWYKQDSKKFLKIMFSYNNKELIINETVPNRFSPKSPDKAHLNLHINSLELGDSAVYFCASNLRAGSNEKLFFGSGTQLSVL.

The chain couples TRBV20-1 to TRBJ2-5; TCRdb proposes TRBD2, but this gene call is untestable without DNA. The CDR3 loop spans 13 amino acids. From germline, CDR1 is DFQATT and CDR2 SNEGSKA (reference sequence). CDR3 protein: CSATRRGRGTQYF.